This T cell receptor beta chain is from a study of regulatory T cells in long-lasting Graves disease (dated by TCRdb to the early 2020s). As for the study more broadly: Newly diagnosed Graves' disease patients had taken antithyroid drugs for less than 3 months. Patients with persistent Graves' disease were compared with patients with newly diagnosed Graves' disease using TCR sequencing and RNA sequencing of peripheral blood. The study was registered as a clinical trial and conducted in China. TCR sequencing covered 13 persistent and about 20 newly diagnosed Graves' disease patients, 33 samples in total.

This clonotype was counted many times. The specificity of this receptor is unknown. No base qualities exist here, and no much larger clone lies one base off it. The library was made by multiplex PCR. Sequencing used an Illumina HiSeq 4000. TCR beta libraries were built with iRepertoire HTBI primers and Arm-PCR amplification of CDR3 regions. Before sequencing, the PCR products underwent gel purification. The study's own analysis went as follows. A total of fewer than 70 TRBV and 14 TRBJ segments were identified across samples and were used for gene usage analysis of CDR3 amino acid clonotypes. COPE and FqMerger were used to merge the filtered high-quality paired reads into contigs. BLAST was used to align contigs to IMGT TRBV, TRBD and TRBJ reference genes, and CDR3 was defined according to IMGT. Highly expanded clones were defined as clonotypes with a frequency above 0.1%. Shannon entropy served as the measure of repertoire diversity, while the Gini coefficient captured V-J evenness. Public clonotypes were defined as clonotypes shared by more than one individual. The public sequencing data were trimmed at Q25 with fastp and processed into clonotypes with MiXCR by TCRdb, which kept only in-frame beta chains. Identical CDR3 protein sequences are pooled into one entry, listed with their most common genes and DNA. TCRdb assigned the V and J calls; the authors' analysis was not used. The sample table lists some 320,000 distinct CDR3 sequences, approximately 20% of them with a count of one. The leading ten clones occupy about 40% of the sample.

The intended sense of this specimen's time point label: newly diagnosed GD, antithyroid drugs for less than 3 months. For both TCR sequencing and RNA sequencing, RNA was extracted from PBMCs using TRIzol. The diagnosis of Graves' disease followed American Thyroid Association guidelines. Patients were recruited from an endocrinology department in Xi'an, China. Each patient gave 8.5 to 9.5 milliliters of peripheral blood, collected in an EDTA anticoagulant tube. Ficoll Paque Plus density gradient separation was used to isolate PBMCs, and no additional T cell sorting was done. An Agilent 2100 Bioanalyzer and agarose gel were used to check RNA quality, and a NanoDrop 2000 was used to measure RNA concentration. Study-wide conclusions, independent of this receptor: The authors acknowledged the small sample size as a limitation that may reduce accuracy. Sequencing and analysis were restricted to the TCR beta chain. Only peripheral blood was studied, because thyroid tissue, the primary lesion, was inaccessible. Lower TCR Shannon entropy and fewer highly expanded clones were observed in persistent Graves' disease patients than in newly diagnosed patients, which suggested clonal expansion. Persistent patients shared more public clonotypes among themselves (under 3,000) than newly diagnosed patients did (about 1,000).

The receptor comes from a female donor with Graves disease. Sequences were derived from peripheral blood mononuclear cells (PBMCs), sampled at new diagnosis, from a patient treated with antithyroid drugs.

The CDR3 protein: CASSPPGAGYNSPLHF. The nucleotides read TGTGCCAGCAGTCCCCCGGGCGCGGGCTATAATTCACCCCTCCACTTT. This sequence uses TRBV27 and TRBJ1-6; the D gene lacks a confident call. The germline V gene encodes CDR1 MNHEY and CDR2 SMNVEV (reference sequence). The germline ends are 14 bases apart after V is trimmed by 5 bases and J by 3 bases. Spanning cysteine to phenylalanine, the CDR3 consists of 16 amino acids. Only the CDR3 DNA is retained, 48 bases long and in frame from the first base.